This T cell receptor (beta chain) originates from a study of Graves' ophthalmopathy and Graves' hyperthyroidism. Study overall: Sampling took place at initial diagnosis, with peripheral blood obtained before any treatment.

Ophthalmopathy was moderately-to-severely active, CAS at least 3, NOSPECS at least 4, lasting under 3 months. This clonotype was counted many times. The CDR3 loop spans 14 amino acids. CDR1 SEHNR and CDR2 FQNEAQ come from the germline V gene (reference sequence). V shed 0 bases and J shed 5 bases, with 11 bases lying between them. Amplification targeted the TCR beta CDR3 regions, with RNA transcripts as the source material. Following a first-round RT-PCR that used HTBI primers, a second-round multiplex PCR was carried out. TCRdb re-derived calls from the multiplex PCR reads in MiXCR, one entry per CDR3 protein. Of 360,000 or so distinct CDR3 sequences detected, about 18% appear once; the ten largest clones hold 1.6%.

Sample: peripheral blood. V usage is TRBV7-9 and J usage is TRBJ2-7; tentatively, D is TRBD1 (6 bases). The TCR comes from a woman aged 18-29 years with Graves' ophthalmopathy. CDR3 in amino acids: CASSLANRVHEQYF. The DNA of the CDR3 is TGTGCCAGCAGCTTAGCGAACAGGGTCCACGAGCAGTACTTC.